This T cell receptor (beta chain) was sequenced for a study of blood T cell repertoires in COVID-19. The overall study: Acute-phase and convalescent COVID-19 samples originated in the United States, Italy and Spain.

Assay used: immunoSEQ multiplex PCR; TCRdb lists only in-frame clones, some missing. The profile covers around 130,000 clones, with more than 75% appearing a single time and about 4.3% taken by the ten largest. V lost 5 bases and J 3 bases, leaving 14 bases between the germline ends. This CDR3 has 14 amino acids. Germline V gene lookup returns CDR1 SGHVS and CDR2 FQNEAQ. The sample was peripheral blood. The chain uses TRBV7-8 and TRBJ2-7, with D maybe TRBD2 (6 bases). This TCR was recovered from a woman of 80 years or more with acute or convalescent COVID-19. DNA of the CDR3: TGTGCCAGCAGCCCATGGGACTCGGTCTACGAGCAGTACTTC. It encodes CASSPWDSVYEQYF. The full variable domain, its missing parts supplied by reference TRBV7-8 and TRBJ2-7, is GAGVSQSPRYKVAKRGQDVALRCDPISGHVSLFWYQQALGQGPEFLTYFQNEAQLDKSGLPSDRFFAERPEGSVSTLKIQRTQQEDSAVYLCASSPWDSVYEQYFGPGTRLTVT.